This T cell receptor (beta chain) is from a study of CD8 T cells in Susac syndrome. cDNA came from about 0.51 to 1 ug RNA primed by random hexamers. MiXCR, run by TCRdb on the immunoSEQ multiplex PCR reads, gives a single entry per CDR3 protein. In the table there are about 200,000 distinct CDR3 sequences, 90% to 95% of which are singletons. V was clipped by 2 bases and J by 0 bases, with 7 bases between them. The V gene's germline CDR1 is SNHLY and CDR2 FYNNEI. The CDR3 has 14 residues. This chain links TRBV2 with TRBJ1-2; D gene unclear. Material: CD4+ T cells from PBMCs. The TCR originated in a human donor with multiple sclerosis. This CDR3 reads CASSEQTTNYGYTF. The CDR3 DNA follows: TGTGCCAGCAGTGAACAGACAACTAACTATGGCTACACCTTC.